Shown below are 4 T cell receptor beta chains from a single sample sequenced in a study of blood T cells in healthy people across ages. The use of a sample-barcoded 5' primer and a J-beta primer mix characterized a second PCR of roughly 6 to 11 cycles. TCRdb passed the 5' RACE reads through MiXCR, listing each CDR3 protein once. The sample has almost 1 million distinct CDR3 sequences; 51% are singletons. Sequenced: blood. The receptors shown here come from a woman aged 60-70 years in good health.

This CDR3 reads CASSSGSDTQYF. The CDR3 DNA is TGTGCCAGCAGTAGCGGGAGCGATACGCAGTATTTT. The V and J genes are TRBV7-2 and TRBJ2-3, with TRBD2 matching over 9 bases. J was trimmed by 6 bases and V by 6 bases; bases with no gene match: 1. Germline V CDR1 and CDR2: SGHTA, FQGNSA. CDR3 size: 12 residues.

The chain combines TRBV3-1 with TRBJ2-5; 8 nucleotides align to TRBD1. With 0 bases clipped from V and 3 bases from J, the junction kept 6 bases outside the gene matches. This CDR3 region has 16 residues. Germline CDR1 LGHDT, CDR2 YNNKEL (reference sequence). CDR3: CASSQDWGQAKETQYF. The CDR3 region has the DNA TGTGCCAGCAGCCAAGATTGGGGACAGGCTAAAGAGACCCAGTACTTC.

V gene TRBV7-3 combines with J gene TRBJ2-6; 8 bases agree with TRBD1. After removal of 0 bases from V and 3 bases from J, the junction contained 10 bases not matched to a gene. The germline CDR1 and CDR2 sequences are SGHTA and FQGTGA. This CDR3 spans 19 amino acids. In nucleotides, the CDR3 is TGTGCCAGCAGCTTAACCGGGACAGGACTGAAAGTTGGGGCCAACGTCCTGACTTTC. This sequence encodes CASSLTGTGLKVGANVLTF. Using reference TRBV7-3 and TRBJ2-6 for the parts outside the CDR3, the full variable domain is GAGVSQTPSNKVTEKGKYVELRCDPISGHTALYWYRQSLGQGPEFLIYFQGTGAADDSGLPNDRFFAVRPEGSVSTLKIQRTERGDSAVYLCASSLTGTGLKVGANVLTFGAGSRLTVL.

This chain connects TRBV20-1 to TRBJ2-5; D unclear. Looked up from germline, CDR1 is DFQATT and CDR2 is SNEGSKA (reference sequence). This CDR3 has 14 amino acids. V lost 1 base and J 1 base, leaving 10 bases between the germline ends. Written as DNA, the CDR3 is TGCAGTGCTAGAGCCCCGGCACCCCAAGAGACCCAGTACTTC. Protein: CSARAPAPQETQYF.